The 18 T cell receptor beta chains below all came from one sample that was sequenced in a study of cytomegalovirus exposure and HLA in healthy donors. The PCR had 60 Vbeta and 13 Jbeta primers. Clones were sequenced by immunoSEQ multiplex PCR, and TCRdb holds only the in-frame ones, with some missing. The sample records fewer than 110,000 clones, roughly 80% being singletons. Sequenced material: PBMCs. The origin of the receptors is a man aged 25-45 years in good health and CMV-seronegative.

The chain links TRBV7-2 to TRBJ2-7, with D hard to call. The ends were cut back, 3 bases at V and 3 bases at J, with 12 bases in the middle. The CDR3 extends over 14 amino acids. Germline-derived CDR1 and CDR2 are SGHTA and FQGNSA. CDR3: CASSFIALFYEQYF. CDR3 DNA sequence: TGTGCCAGCAGCTTTATCGCCCTATTCTACGAGCAGTACTTC. Full variable domain (outside the CDR3, taken from reference TRBV7-2 and TRBJ2-7): GAGVSQSPSNKVTEKGKDVELRCDPISGHTALYWYRQSLGQGLEFLIYFQGNSAPDKSGLPSDRFSAERTGGSVSTLTIQRTQQEDSAVYLCASSFIALFYEQYFGPGTRLTVT.

This chain links TRBV5-6 with TRBJ2-7; D is possibly TRBD1 (6 bases). This CDR3 contains 15 residues. V was cut by 3 bases and J by 2 bases, with 15 bases left in between. Looked up from germline, CDR1 is SGHDT and CDR2 is YYEEEE. CDR3 nucleotide sequence: TGTGCCAGCAGCTGGCCGACACAGGGTCCCTACGAGCAGTACTTC. Its protein product is CASSWPTQGPYEQYF.

This clone was counted only a few times. The gene calls are TRBV2 and TRBJ1-3; maybe TRBD1 (6 bases). The CDR3 sequence is 14 residues long. V was clipped by 6 bases and J by 1 base, with 10 bases between them. Germline assignment: CDR1 SNHLY and CDR2 FYNNEI. In DNA form, the CDR3 reads TGTGCCAGCAGATACAGGGTATCTGGAAACACCATATATTTT. This codes for CASRYRVSGNTIYF.

This chain uses TRBV15 with TRBJ2-7, with 7 bases identical to TRBD1. V was clipped by 3 bases and J by 6 bases; unmatched bases: 8. The CDR3 consists of 14 residues. Per germline, CDR1 LNHNV and CDR2 YYDKDF (reference sequence). DNA of the CDR3: TGTGCCACCAGCAGGGTGGCGACAGGGAGCGAGCAGTACTTC. Amino acid sequence: CATSRVATGSEQYF.

The chain combines TRBV9 with TRBJ1-4; TRBD1 is a possible D gene (5 bases). The CDR3 covers 13 residues. Trimming left V 4 bases short and J 7 bases short, with 11 bases between. Germline V lookup: CDR1 SGDLS, CDR2 YYNGEE. The CDR3 DNA follows: TGTGCCAGCAGCACGGGACTGGGTGAAAAACTGTTTTTT. Translation gives CASSTGLGEKLFF.

V usage is TRBV2 and J usage is TRBJ2-7; the D is unclear. Looked up from germline, CDR1 is SNHLY and CDR2 is FYNNEI. CDR3 size: 12 residues. V dropped 7 bases and J dropped 0 bases, with 7 bases sitting between them. For the CDR3, the DNA is TGTGCCAGCAAGGAGAGCTCCTACGAGCAGTACTTC. Its protein product is CASKESSYEQYF.

This clone was seen just once. The V gene is TRBV6-5, the J gene TRBJ2-7; D might be TRBD1 (5 bases). V lost 7 bases and J lost 0, with 13 bases in between. The germline V gene encodes CDR1 MNHEY and CDR2 SVGAGI. The CDR3 has 14 amino acids. CDR3 residues: CASKRGTFSYEQYF. The CDR3, as DNA: TGTGCCAGCAAAAGGGGAACGTTCTCCTACGAGCAGTACTTC.

The rearrangement uses TRBV14 and TRBJ2-4; maybe TRBD1 (6 bases). CDR1 is SGHDN and CDR2 is FVKESK in the germline V gene. The length of the CDR3 is 14 residues. Trimming removed 1 base at V and 5 bases at J, with 9 bases between. The chain's CDR3 is CASSQAGVQNIQYF. CDR3 nucleotides: TGTGCCAGCAGCCAAGCAGGGGTGCAAAACATTCAGTACTTC.

The gene calls are TRBV27 and TRBJ1-2; weak D call: TRBD1 (5 bases). Trimming removed 2 bases at V and 4 bases at J, with 11 bases between. Germline loops: CDR1 MNHEY, CDR2 SMNVEV (reference sequence). The CDR3 is made up of 14 amino acids. The CDR3 DNA follows: TGTGCCAGCAGTTTACGGCAGGGAGGCTATGGCTACACCTTC. It yields the protein CASSLRQGGYGYTF.

Only a few counts were recorded for this clone. Here the CDR3 DNA reads TGTGCCAGCAGGACGGGGTACTCCTACAATGAGCAGTTCTTC. Its translation is CASRTGYSYNEQFF. This chain connects TRBV5-8 to TRBJ2-1; weak D call: TRBD2 (5 bases). Germline V gives CDR1 SGHTS, CDR2 YDEGEE. V was shortened by 5 bases and J by 0 bases, with 9 bases between the two germline ends. This CDR3 comprises 14 residues.

The chain has TRBV7-9 and TRBJ2-5, with a tentative D call TRBD1 (6 bases). V shed 1 base and J shed 4 bases, with 16 bases lying between them. Germline CDR1 and CDR2: SEHNR and FQNEAQ (reference sequence). The CDR3 consists of 16 residues. The CDR3 region is CASSLGSGAFGETQYF. The CDR3 nucleotides are TGTGCCAGCAGCTTAGGGTCAGGGGCGTTTGGAGAGACCCAGTACTTC.

In DNA, the CDR3 is TGTGCCAGCAGCTCAGACAGGGGACCCTATGGCTACACCTTC. This translates into CASSSDRGPYGYTF. The chain combines TRBV28 with TRBJ1-2; 8 bases agree with TRBD1. Germline V gene lookup returns CDR1 MDHEN and CDR2 SYDVKM. CDR3 length equals 14 residues. V shed 6 bases and J 4 bases; nucleotides not matched to a gene: 7.

The gene calls are TRBV5-1 and TRBJ2-2; 8 bases match TRBD1. Germline V CDR1 and CDR2: SGHRS, YFSETQ. The V and J ends lost 2 bases and 5 bases, in that order; junction bases with no gene match: 8. This CDR3 is 16 amino acids long. The CDR3 sequence is CASSFGGTGGTGELFF. The CDR3 nucleotides are TGCGCCAGCAGCTTCGGAGGGACAGGCGGAACCGGGGAGCTGTTTTTT.

This clone was observed a single time. The chain carries TRBV5-8 and TRBJ2-3, with 14 bases lining up with TRBD2. Trimming at V came to 3 bases and at J to 10 bases, leaving 4 bases not matched to a gene. The CDR3 has 14 residues. Germline V CDR1 and CDR2: SGHTS, YDEGEE. The CDR3 DNA reads TGTGCCAGCAGCTCCGGGACTAGCGGGAGAGCGCAGTATTTT. Translated: CASSSGTSGRAQYF.

The CDR3 is CASSLDQGRTNTEAFF. The CDR3 DNA is TGCGCCAGCAGCTTGGATCAGGGGCGGACGAACACTGAAGCTTTCTTT. The rearrangement uses TRBV5-1 and TRBJ1-1; D may be TRBD1 (6 bases). Germline values: CDR1 SGHRS, CDR2 YFSETQ. The CDR3 spans 16 residues. V lost 0 bases to trimming and J lost 1 base, with 13 bases between them.

This clone came up many times. This chain links TRBV5-4 with TRBJ1-1, with 8 bases fitting TRBD1. V shed 1 base and J 0 bases; nucleotides not matched to a gene: 5. CDR3 length: 16 amino acids. Germline assignment: CDR1 SGHNT and CDR2 YYREEE (reference sequence). CDR3 amino acids: CASSLLNRGLNTEAFF. The CDR3 DNA reads as TGTGCCAGCAGCTTGCTTAACAGGGGGTTGAACACTGAAGCTTTCTTT.

This clone occurred once. The rearrangement joins TRBV28 to TRBJ1-1; no clear D. V shed 3 bases and J shed 1 base, with 12 bases lying between them. This CDR3 spans 15 amino acids. Germline lookup yields CDR1 MDHEN and CDR2 SYDVKM. CDR3 coding DNA: TGTGCCAGCAGTTTCGGGGATACGACGAACACTGAAGCTTTCTTT. Encoded protein: CASSFGDTTNTEAFF.

In its sample, this clone was seen once. The DNA of the CDR3 is TGTGCCAGCAGCTCTATCCCCTCAGCTTTCTTT. Its protein is CASSSIPSAFF. The V call is TRBV7-9, the J call TRBJ1-1; D is ambiguous. The CDR3 has 11 residues. The ends were cut back, 4 bases at V and 10 bases at J, with 10 bases in the middle. Looked up from germline, CDR1 is SEHNR and CDR2 is FQNEAQ (reference sequence).